This T cell receptor (beta chain) was sequenced during a study of beta chain features in type 1 diabetes. General study points: cDNA-based sequencing might over-represent cells highly expressing TCR.

The CDR3 totals 16 residues. Germline loops: CDR1 GTSNPN, CDR2 SVGIG (reference sequence). Trimming pared 1 base from V and 2 bases from J, leaving 16 bases between. The study reverse transcribed the entire isolated RNA, so it sequenced expressed TCRB transcripts. Libraries were prepared by immunoSEQ multiplex PCR; TCRdb keeps only in-frame clonotypes and omits some of them. The top ten clones hold about 0.097% of a sample with 680,000 or so clones, roughly 16% of them seen once. As for this clone: Its antigen is not known.

The sequence was obtained from a man younger than 35 in good health. The V and J genes are TRBV30 and TRBJ2-3; tentatively, D is TRBD2 (6 bases). Specimen: naive CD4+ T cells from blood. The CDR3 region is CAWSGGGSPLTDTQYF. The CDR3 nucleotides are TGTGCCTGGAGTGGTGGGGGGAGCCCACTCACAGATACGCAGTATTTT. Full variable domain (rest looked up from reference TRBV30 and TRBJ2-3): SQTIHQWPATLVQPVGSPLSLECTVEGTSNPNLYWYRQAAGRGLQLLFYSVGIGQISSEVPQNLSASRPQDRQFILSSKKLLLSDSGFYLCAWSGGGSPLTDTQYFGPGTRLTVL.